The 13 T cell receptor beta chains listed next were all sequenced from one sample in a study of blood T cell repertoires in COVID-19. TCRdb's table, derived via immunoSEQ multiplex PCR, lists solely in-frame clones and lacks some. The table has roughly 100,000 clones, 80% to 90% seen once; the top ten hold 8.5% to 10%. The sequenced sample was peripheral blood. Every receptor here comes from a middle-aged man with active or convalescent COVID-19.

The gene calls are TRBV4-3 and TRBJ1-1, with 7 positions matching TRBD1. Germline loops: CDR1 LGHNA, CDR2 YSLEER. This CDR3 has 15 amino acids. With 8 bases clipped from V and 0 bases from J, the junction kept 9 bases outside the gene matches. The CDR3 sequence is CASARTGWMNTEAFF. The CDR3 region has the DNA TGCGCCAGCGCTCGGACAGGTTGGATGAACACTGAAGCTTTCTTT.

The J gene is TRBJ2-2, the V gene TRBV3-1 (or the pseudogene TRBV3-2), with no clear D. Trimming stripped 1 base from V and 1 base from J, with 7 bases between. This CDR3 has 15 amino acids. Per the germline V gene, CDR1 is LGHDT and CDR2 is YNNKEL (reference sequence). CDR3 sequence: CASSQGSLNTGELFF. The CDR3 DNA reads TGTGCCAGCAGCCAAGGCAGTCTGAACACCGGGGAGCTGTTTTTT.

The chain employs TRBV7-2 and TRBJ2-7; 8 positions match TRBD2. This CDR3 comprises 13 residues. CDR1 is SGHTA and CDR2 is FQGNSA in the germline V gene. V shed 5 bases and J 2 bases; nucleotides not matched to a gene: 2. This CDR3 is CASSRGGPYEQYF. CDR3 DNA: TGTGCCAGCAGCCGCGGGGGGCCCTACGAGCAGTACTTC.

V usage is TRBV5-5 and J usage is TRBJ1-1, with D perhaps TRBD1 (6 bases). The CDR3 loop spans 16 amino acids. Germline values: CDR1 SGHKS, CDR2 YYEKEE (reference sequence). Trimming took off 0 bases at V and 4 bases at J, with 16 bases between the two ends. The CDR3 DNA follows: TGTGCCAGCAGCTTGGGCTGGGACAAAGCGAGCACTGAAGCTTTCTTT. Protein product: CASSLGWDKASTEAFF.

This chain links TRBV5-5 with TRBJ1-2; TRBD1 matches at 11 bases. This CDR3 comprises 17 residues. The ends lost 0 bases at V and 4 bases at J; junction bases unmatched: 8. The germline V gene encodes CDR1 SGHKS and CDR2 YYEKEE (reference sequence). The CDR3 sequence: CASSLALLGQGGYGYTF. CDR3 nucleotides: TGTGCCAGCAGCTTGGCCTTATTGGGACAGGGGGGCTATGGCTACACCTTC.

The V call is TRBV2, the J call TRBJ2-3; TRBD1 matches 8 bases. Germline V gene lookup returns CDR1 SNHLY and CDR2 FYNNEI. The CDR3 loop spans 13 amino acids. With V trimmed by 7 bases and J by 4 bases, 4 bases remained unmatched. The CDR3 loop reads CASTGQGSDTQYF. The CDR3 DNA reads as TGTGCCAGCACAGGACAGGGCTCAGATACGCAGTATTTT.

The gene calls are TRBV2 and TRBJ1-1; 7 bases match TRBD1. Germline trimming cut 6 bases from V and 4 bases from J; bases unmatched to any gene: 8. Germline loops: CDR1 SNHLY, CDR2 FYNNEI. This CDR3 has 14 amino acids. In DNA, the CDR3 is TGTGCCAGCAGAGGTACAGGGGCTGTCACTGAAGCTTTCTTT. Protein: CASRGTGAVTEAFF. Full variable domain (outside the CDR3, taken from reference TRBV2 and TRBJ1-1): EPEVTQTPSHQVTQMGQEVILRCVPISNHLYFYWYRQILGQKVEFLVSFYNNEISEKSEIFDDQFSVERPDGSNFTLKIRSTKLEDSAMYFCASRGTGAVTEAFFGQGTRLTVV.

V is TRBV7-3 and J is TRBJ2-2; 8 bases are shared with TRBD1. CDR3 length: 15 residues. The trim removed 5 bases at V and 4 bases at J, leaving 6 bases unmatched. The germline gives CDR1 SGHTA, CDR2 FQGTGA. The CDR3 bases are TGTGCCAGCAGCCCGGACAGGGCAGTCACCGGGGAGCTGTTTTTT. Its translation: CASSPDRAVTGELFF.

V gene TRBV19 combines with J gene TRBJ1-1; D remains unclear. The CDR3 has 15 residues. Germline V lookup: CDR1 LNHDA, CDR2 SQIVND (reference sequence). Trimming removed 0 bases at V and 5 bases at J, with 13 bases between. The CDR3 DNA sequence: TGTGCCAGTAGTATAGATCCAGGAGGGCGTACTGAAGCTTTCTTT. Translated, it gives CASSIDPGGRTEAFF.

The chain combines TRBV6-6 with TRBJ1-3; D gene uncertain. In germline, CDR1 is MNHNY, CDR2 SVGAGI (reference sequence). The V gene lost 6 bases and the J gene lost 0 bases, with 3 bases spanning the gap. The CDR3 spans 12 residues. CDR3 sequence: CASRASGNTIYF. CDR3 in DNA: TGTGCCAGCAGGGCCTCTGGAAACACCATATATTTT.

The CDR3 is CASSPGGARETQYF. For the CDR3, the DNA is TGTGCCAGCTCACCCGGGGGGGCGCGAGAGACCCAGTACTTC. The chain links TRBV18 to TRBJ2-5; TRBD2 matches 8 bases. The J segment lost 4 bases and the V segment lost 3 bases, leaving 4 bases of the junction unmatched. Germline assignment: CDR1 KGHSH and CDR2 LQKENI. This CDR3 comprises 14 residues.

The J gene is TRBJ1-1, the V gene TRBV6-4; D not certain. The CDR3 sequence is 14 residues long. CDR1 and CDR2 (germline): MRHNA, SNTAGT. V lost 5 bases to trimming and J lost 1 base, with 11 bases between them. The CDR3 sequence is CASSTYGGNTEAFF. In DNA form, the CDR3 reads TGTGCCAGCAGTACTTATGGTGGGAACACTGAAGCTTTCTTT.

This clone was observed a few times. The rearrangement uses TRBV10-3 and TRBJ2-7; 7 positions agree with TRBD1. This CDR3 has 14 residues. With V trimmed by 7 bases and J by 6 bases, 12 bases remained unmatched. Germline V CDR1 and CDR2: ENHRY, SYGVKD. This CDR3 reads CAITRTGVIGEQYF. The CDR3 DNA reads TGTGCCATCACCAGGACAGGTGTGATCGGCGAGCAGTACTTC.